This T cell receptor beta chain was captured in a study of cytomegalovirus exposure and HLA in healthy donors. PCR employed 60 Vbeta and 13 Jbeta primers. Sequencing was performed with immunoSEQ multiplex PCR; in TCRdb, only in-frame clones are kept and a portion is missing. The data show fewer than 150,000 clones, approximately 89% seen once. Concerning this clone itself: Antigen: not known.

Study results and limitations: The study flagged approximately 180 TCR beta chains as cytomegalovirus-associated. What was likely a sequencing artifact was a cluster of highly shared sequence variants.

The CDR3 spans 12 residues. CDR1 KGHSH and CDR2 LQKENI come from the germline V gene. Trimming removed 10 bases from V and 2 bases from J, with 11 bases in between. The chain couples TRBV18 to TRBJ1-1; D gene unclear. Sequencing input: PBMCs. The clonotype comes from a woman aged 25-40 years in good health and CMV-seropositive. The CDR3 protein is CATNSPNTEAFF. The CDR3 coding sequence is TGTGCCACGAACTCTCCCAACACTGAAGCTTTCTTT.